The 15 T cell receptor beta chains given below trace back to one sample, sequenced in a study of T cells after yellow fever vaccination. One entry per CDR3 protein, called by TCRdb with MiXCR from the 5' RACE reads. The profile covers about 350,000 distinct CDR3 sequences, with approximately 12% appearing a single time and 2.5% to 4% taken by the ten largest. This material consisted of CD4+ T cells sorted from PBMCs, taken 15 days after the yellow fever booster vaccination. All receptors come from a man aged 18 to 30 who received the YFV17D yellow fever vaccine.

V usage is TRBV9 and J usage is TRBJ2-1; D gene unclear. The V gene lost 0 bases and the J gene lost 0 bases, with 10 bases spanning the gap. In germline, CDR1 is SGDLS, CDR2 YYNGEE. This CDR3 comprises 16 residues. The CDR3 here is CASSVETFSSYNEQFF. The CDR3 coding sequence is TGTGCCAGCAGCGTAGAGACGTTTAGCTCCTACAATGAGCAGTTCTTC.

This clonotype was detected ten times or more. This rearrangement joins TRBV7-2 to TRBJ2-5, with D possibly being TRBD2 (5 bases). The germline gives CDR1 SGHTA, CDR2 FQGNSA. The V and J ends lost 5 bases and 1 base respectively, with 11 bases between them. This CDR3 region has 14 residues. For the CDR3, the DNA is TGTGCCAGCAGCCCACGACTATCCCAAGAGACCCAGTACTTC. Protein: CASSPRLSQETQYF. Full variable domain (rest looked up from reference TRBV7-2 and TRBJ2-5): GAGVSQSPSNKVTEKGKDVELRCDPISGHTALYWYRQSLGQGLEFLIYFQGNSAPDKSGLPSDRFSAERTGGSVSTLTIQRTQQEDSAVYLCASSPRLSQETQYFGPGTRLLVL.

This clonotype was observed at least ten times. The rearrangement uses TRBV5-1 and TRBJ2-5; D call uncertain. Germline assignment: CDR1 SGHRS and CDR2 YFSETQ. The CDR3 has 12 amino acids. Trimming cost V 0 bases and J 4 bases, with 4 bases left between them. The CDR3 region has the DNA TGCGCCAGCAGCTTGGCCACAGAGACCCAGTACTTC. The encoded protein is CASSLATETQYF.

The sample holds a few counts of this clonotype. The DNA for the CDR3 is TGTGCCAGCAGTTTTTTCGGGACACATCCCATTGGGGAGCAGTACTTC. Its protein is CASSFFGTHPIGEQYF. The chain links TRBV12-3 or TRBV12-4 to TRBJ2-7; D perhaps matches TRBD1 (6 bases). This CDR3 contains 16 residues. V shed 3 bases and J shed 7 bases, with 22 bases lying between them.

A few counts support this clonotype. This chain uses TRBV23-1 with TRBJ2-7, with D perhaps being TRBD1 or TRBD2 (7 bases each). TRBV23-1 is sorted into the ORF group, with uncertain function. V lost 5 bases, J lost 4 bases, and 21 bases lay in between. The CDR3 spans 16 residues. CDR3: CASSCSGGDSIYEQYV. As DNA, the CDR3 is TGCGCCAGCAGTTGCAGTGGGGGGGACAGTATTTACGAGCAGTACGTC.

This clonotype was recorded many times. This rearrangement joins TRBV5-1 to TRBJ2-5; 8 positions agree with TRBD1. The CDR3 contains 16 residues. From germline, CDR1 is SGHRS and CDR2 YFSETQ. V was clipped by 4 bases and J by 3 bases; unmatched bases: 11. The CDR3 region is CASSRGLQGAKETQYF. CDR3 coding DNA: TGCGCCAGCAGCCGCGGCCTCCAGGGGGCAAAAGAGACCCAGTACTTC.

This clonotype was seen a few times. This chain uses TRBV28 with TRBJ2-7; D is perhaps TRBD1 (5 bases). The V end lost 7 bases, the J end lost 0 bases, and 13 bases lay between the germline ends. From germline, CDR1 is MDHEN and CDR2 SYDVKM. The CDR3 runs 14 residues. The CDR3 DNA reads TGTGCCAGCACTATCGACAGATTCTCCTACGAGCAGTACGTC. It encodes CASTIDRFSYEQYV.

The chain employs TRBV5-1 and TRBJ2-2; D might be TRBD1 (6 bases). The germline CDR1 and CDR2 sequences are SGHRS and YFSETQ. This CDR3 is 16 amino acids long. V was cut by 0 bases and J by 4 bases, with 13 bases left in between. This CDR3 reads CASSLAGQGSTGELFF. As DNA, the CDR3 is TGCGCCAGCAGCTTGGCCGGGCAGGGGAGCACCGGGGAGCTGTTTTTT.

The genes are TRBV20-1 and TRBJ2-6; TRBD1 matches at 8 bases. With 8 bases clipped from V and 2 bases from J, the junction kept 5 bases outside the gene matches. The CDR3 extends over 14 amino acids. CDR1 and CDR2 (germline): DFQATT, SNEGSKA (reference sequence). CDR3 residues: CSWLTGAGANVLTF. CDR3 nucleotide sequence: TGCAGTTGGCTGACAGGGGCTGGGGCCAACGTCCTGACTTTC.

The gene calls are TRBV5-1 and TRBJ1-2; 8 nucleotides line up with TRBD1. From germline, CDR1 is SGHRS and CDR2 YFSETQ. CDR3 size: 15 residues. V was pared by 4 bases and J by 8 bases, with 13 bases of the junction left unmatched. CDR3 DNA sequence: TGCGCCAGCAGCCCCTCGGGACAGGAGGGACTGGGCTACACCTTC. Protein product: CASSPSGQEGLGYTF.

Only a few counts were recorded for this clonotype. The J gene is TRBJ1-5, the V gene TRBV12-3 or TRBV12-4; D is ambiguous. This CDR3 is 14 amino acids long. V lost 6 bases, J lost 3 bases, and 12 bases lay in between. The CDR3 loop reads CASSTSRINQPQHF. In nucleotides, the CDR3 is TGTGCCAGCAGCACGTCACGGATCAATCAGCCCCAGCATTTT.

The J gene is TRBJ2-3, the V gene TRBV12-3 or TRBV12-4; 8 bases match TRBD2. The CDR3 is 17 residues long. J gave up 9 bases and V 8 bases, and 22 bases lay outside the gene matches. CDR3 in amino acids: CASGPTSYGGASRTQYF. The CDR3 region has the DNA TGTGCCAGCGGCCCCACTTCATACGGGGGGGCCAGTCGGACGCAGTATTTT.

The rearrangement joins TRBV7-2 to TRBJ2-5; weak D call: TRBD2 (6 bases). CDR1 is SGHTA and CDR2 is FQGNSA in the germline V gene. This CDR3 spans 14 amino acids. V lost 4 bases and J lost 5, with 14 bases in between. DNA for the CDR3: TGTGCCAGCAGCTCCCAGGCGGGGCGTGAGACCCAGTACTTC. Protein sequence: CASSSQAGRETQYF.

This chain links TRBV7-9 with TRBJ1-1; D remains ambiguous. V lost 5 bases to trimming and J lost 1 base, with 11 bases between them. The CDR3 contains 14 residues. CDR1 and CDR2 (germline): SEHNR, FQNEAQ (reference sequence). The CDR3 sequence: CASSPRRTNTEAFF. The CDR3 region has the DNA TGTGCCAGCAGCCCTCGTAGAACGAACACTGAAGCTTTCTTT.

The J gene is TRBJ1-2, the V gene TRBV12-3 or TRBV12-4, with 8 bases identical to TRBD1. This CDR3 has 15 amino acids. After removal of 3 bases from V and 6 bases from J, the junction contained 9 bases not matched to a gene. The CDR3 loop reads CASSLAGQGWNGYTF. CDR3 DNA sequence: TGTGCCAGCAGTTTGGCCGGACAGGGCTGGAATGGCTACACCTTC.